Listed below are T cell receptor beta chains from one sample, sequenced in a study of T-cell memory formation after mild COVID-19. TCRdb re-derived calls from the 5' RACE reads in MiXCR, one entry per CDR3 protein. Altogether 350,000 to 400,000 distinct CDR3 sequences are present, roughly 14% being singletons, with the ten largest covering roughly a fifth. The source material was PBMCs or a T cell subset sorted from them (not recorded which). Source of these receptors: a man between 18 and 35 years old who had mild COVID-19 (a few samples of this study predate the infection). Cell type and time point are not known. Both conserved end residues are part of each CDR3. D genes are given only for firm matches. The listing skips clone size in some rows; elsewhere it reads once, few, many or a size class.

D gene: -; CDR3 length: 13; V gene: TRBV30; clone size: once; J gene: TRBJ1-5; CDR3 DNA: TGTGCCTGGAGTGGAGGCGGAAGTCAGCCCCAGCATTTT; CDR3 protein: CAWSGGGSQPQHF
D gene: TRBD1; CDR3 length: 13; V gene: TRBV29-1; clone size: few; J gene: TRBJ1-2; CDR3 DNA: TGCAGCGTCAGGGACAGAGCTAACTATGGCTACACCTTC; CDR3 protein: CSVRDRANYGYTF
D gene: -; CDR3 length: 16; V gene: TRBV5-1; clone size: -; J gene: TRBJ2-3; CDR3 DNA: TGCGCCAGCAGCTTGATGGACTACCCCACTGCAGATACGCAGTATTTT; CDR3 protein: CASSLMDYPTADTQYF
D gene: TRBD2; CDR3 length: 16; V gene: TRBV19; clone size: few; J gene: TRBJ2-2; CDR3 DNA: TGTGCCAGTAGTCCTACCGGGACTACAAACACCGGGGAGCTGTTTTTT; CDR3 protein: CASSPTGTTNTGELFF
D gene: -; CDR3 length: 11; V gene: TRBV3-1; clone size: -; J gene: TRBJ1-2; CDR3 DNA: TGTGCCAGCAGCCGACTCTATGGCTACACCTTC; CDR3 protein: CASSRLYGYTF
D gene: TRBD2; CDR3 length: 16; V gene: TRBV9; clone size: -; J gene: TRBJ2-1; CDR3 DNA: TGTGCCAGCAGCGTAGCTACCAGCGGGGGGAGGAATGAGCAGTTCTTC; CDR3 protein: CASSVATSGGRNEQFF
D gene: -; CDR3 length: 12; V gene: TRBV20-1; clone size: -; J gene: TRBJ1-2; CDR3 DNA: TGCAGTGCTCCGCGGGGGTCCGCTGGCTACACCTTC; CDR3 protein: CSAPRGSAGYTF
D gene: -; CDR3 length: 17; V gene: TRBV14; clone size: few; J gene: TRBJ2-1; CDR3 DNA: TGTGCCAGCAGCCGTAGGGATGCGGGGGCCCCCTACAATGAGCAGTTCTTC; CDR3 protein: CASSRRDAGAPYNEQFF
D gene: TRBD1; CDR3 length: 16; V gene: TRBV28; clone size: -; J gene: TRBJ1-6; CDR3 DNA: TGTGCCAGCAGTCCAGACAGGGTGTATCGTAATTCACCCCTCCACTTT; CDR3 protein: CASSPDRVYRNSPLHF
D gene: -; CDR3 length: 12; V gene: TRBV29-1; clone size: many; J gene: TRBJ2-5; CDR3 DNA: TGCAGCGTTGTTCCGCCGTACGGGACCCAGTACTTC; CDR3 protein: CSVVPPYGTQYF
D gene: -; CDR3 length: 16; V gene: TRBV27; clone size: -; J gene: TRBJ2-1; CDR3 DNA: TGTGCCAGCAGTCCTTTTGGGGCTCCTGGTGGGAATGAGCAGTTCTTC; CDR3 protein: CASSPFGAPGGNEQFF
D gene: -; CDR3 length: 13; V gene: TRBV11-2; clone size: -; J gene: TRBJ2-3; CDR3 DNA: TGTGCCAGCAGCTTCGCTGAATCAGATACGCAGTATTTT; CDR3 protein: CASSFAESDTQYF
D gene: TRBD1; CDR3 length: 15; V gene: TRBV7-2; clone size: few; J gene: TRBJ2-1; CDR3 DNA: TGTGCCAGCAGCGCTACGGGGACAGGGAGGAATGAGCAGTTCTTC; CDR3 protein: CASSATGTGRNEQFF
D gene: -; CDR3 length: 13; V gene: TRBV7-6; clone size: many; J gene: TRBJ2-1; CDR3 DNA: TGTGCCAGCAGCTCACTAGCGACAGGGGAGCAGTTCTTC; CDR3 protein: CASSSLATGEQFF
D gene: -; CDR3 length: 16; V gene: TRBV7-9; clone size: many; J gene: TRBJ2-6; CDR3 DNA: TGTGCCAGCGTTTGGGTACCTCAATCTGGGGCCAACGTCCTGACTTTC; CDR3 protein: CASVWVPQSGANVLTF
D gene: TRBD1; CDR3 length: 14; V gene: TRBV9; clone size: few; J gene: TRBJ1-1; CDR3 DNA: TGTGCCAGCAGCGCCACAGGGGGCTGGACTGAAGCTTTCTTT; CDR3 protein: CASSATGGWTEAFF
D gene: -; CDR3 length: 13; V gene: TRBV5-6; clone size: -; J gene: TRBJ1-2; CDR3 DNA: TGTGCCAGCAGCTTGCCCTCGGTTTATGGCTACACCTTC; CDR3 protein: CASSLPSVYGYTF
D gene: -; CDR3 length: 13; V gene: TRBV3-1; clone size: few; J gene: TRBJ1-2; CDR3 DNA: TGTGCCAGCAGCCGGACCGCCCTAGGTGGCTACACCTTC; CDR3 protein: CASSRTALGGYTF
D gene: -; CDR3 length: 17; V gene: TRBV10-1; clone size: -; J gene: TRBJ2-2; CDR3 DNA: -; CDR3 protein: CASSDPLAPRTPGSCFF
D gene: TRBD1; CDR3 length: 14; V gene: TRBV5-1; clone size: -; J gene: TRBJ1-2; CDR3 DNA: TGCGCCAGCAGGGAAGGGGGCACCTACTATGGCTACACCTTC; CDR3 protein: CASREGGTYYGYTF
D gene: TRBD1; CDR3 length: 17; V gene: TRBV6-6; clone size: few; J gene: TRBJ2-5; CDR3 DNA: TGTGCCAGCAGTGCCTTGTGGGACAGGGGGCTCGGAGAGACCCAGTACTTC; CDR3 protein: CASSALWDRGLGETQYF
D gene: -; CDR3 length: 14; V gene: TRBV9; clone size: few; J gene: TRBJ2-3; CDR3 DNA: TGTGCCAGCAGCGACCAGCTACAGGGAGATACGCAGTATTTT; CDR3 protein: CASSDQLQGDTQYF
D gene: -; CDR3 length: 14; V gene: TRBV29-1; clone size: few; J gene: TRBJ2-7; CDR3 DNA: TGCAGCGTTGAATTGGCAGGGAGCTCCTACGAGCAGTACTTC; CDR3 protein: CSVELAGSSYEQYF
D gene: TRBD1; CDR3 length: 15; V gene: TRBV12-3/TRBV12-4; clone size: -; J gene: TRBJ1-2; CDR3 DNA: TGTGCCAGCAGCATAGACCGGGACAGGGTGCGTGGCTACACCTTC; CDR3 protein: CASSIDRDRVRGYTF
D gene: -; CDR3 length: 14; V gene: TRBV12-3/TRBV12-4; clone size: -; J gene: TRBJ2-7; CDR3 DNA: TGTGCCAGCAGTTTTCAAAGGAGGACCTACGAGCAGTACTTC; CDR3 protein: CASSFQRRTYEQYF
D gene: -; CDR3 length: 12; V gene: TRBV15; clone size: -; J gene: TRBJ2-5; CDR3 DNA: TGTGCCACCAGTAGGGGACAAGAGACCCAGTACTTC; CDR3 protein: CATSRGQETQYF
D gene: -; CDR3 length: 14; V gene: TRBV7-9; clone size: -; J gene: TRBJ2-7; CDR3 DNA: TGTGCCAGCAGCTTAGCCCGGAGCTCCTACGAGCAGTACTTC; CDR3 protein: CASSLARSSYEQYF
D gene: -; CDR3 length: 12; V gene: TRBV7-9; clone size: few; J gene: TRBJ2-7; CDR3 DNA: TGTGCCAGCAGCCGTCCCTTTTACGAGCAGTACTTC; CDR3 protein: CASSRPFYEQYF
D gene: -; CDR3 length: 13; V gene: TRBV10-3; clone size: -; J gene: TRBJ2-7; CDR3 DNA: TGTGCCATCAGTGTCGACGTGACGGGGGAGCAGTACTTC; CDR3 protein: CAISVDVTGEQYF
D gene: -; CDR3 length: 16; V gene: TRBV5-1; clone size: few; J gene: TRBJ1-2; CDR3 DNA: TGCGCCAGCAGCTTGGGTACCCGACATGCTAACTATGGCTACACCTTC; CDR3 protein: CASSLGTRHANYGYTF
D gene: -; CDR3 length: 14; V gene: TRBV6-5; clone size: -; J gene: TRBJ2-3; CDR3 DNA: TGTGCCAGCAGAAGGGGGGCATCTCCAGATACGCAGTATTTT; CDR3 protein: CASRRGASPDTQYF
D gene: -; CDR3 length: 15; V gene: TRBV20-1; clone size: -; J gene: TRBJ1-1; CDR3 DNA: TGCAGTGCTAGAGATTCAGGGAGGGGGAACACTGAAGCTTTCTTT; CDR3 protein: CSARDSGRGNTEAFF
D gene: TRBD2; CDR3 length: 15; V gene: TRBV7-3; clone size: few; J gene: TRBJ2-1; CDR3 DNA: TGTGCCAGCAGCCTCGGCAGCGGGACCTACAATGAGCAGTTCTTC; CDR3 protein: CASSLGSGTYNEQFF
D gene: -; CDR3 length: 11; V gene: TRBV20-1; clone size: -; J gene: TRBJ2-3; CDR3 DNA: TGCACCGCCGGGGGGCGGGATACGCAGTATTTT; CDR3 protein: CTAGGRDTQYF
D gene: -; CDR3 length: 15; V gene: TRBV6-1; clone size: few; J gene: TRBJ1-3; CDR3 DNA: TGTGCCAGCCGTGAGAAGGGGTTATCTGGAAACACCATATATTTT; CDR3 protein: CASREKGLSGNTIYF
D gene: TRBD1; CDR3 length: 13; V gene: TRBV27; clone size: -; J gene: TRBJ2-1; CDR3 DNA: TGTGCCAGCAGTTTATACAGGGGCGATGAGCAGTTCTTC; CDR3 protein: CASSLYRGDEQFF
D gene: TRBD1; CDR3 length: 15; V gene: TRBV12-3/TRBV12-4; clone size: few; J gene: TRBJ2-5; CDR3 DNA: TGTGCCAGCAGCCAAGGACAGGGCCATGGAGAAACCCAGTACTTC; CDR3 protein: CASSQGQGHGETQYF
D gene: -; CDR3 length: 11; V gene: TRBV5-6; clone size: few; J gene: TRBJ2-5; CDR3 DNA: TGTGCCAGCAGCTTGGGAAAGACCCAGTACTTC; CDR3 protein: CASSLGKTQYF
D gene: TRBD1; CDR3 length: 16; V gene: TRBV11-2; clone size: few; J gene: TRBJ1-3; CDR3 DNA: TGTGCCAGCAGCTACTACAGGGGATCCTCTGGAAACACCATATATTTT; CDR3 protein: CASSYYRGSSGNTIYF
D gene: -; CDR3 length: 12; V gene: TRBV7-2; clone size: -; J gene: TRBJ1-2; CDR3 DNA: TGTGCCAGCAGCTCGTCGTCTGGGGGCTACACCTTC; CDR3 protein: CASSSSSGGYTF
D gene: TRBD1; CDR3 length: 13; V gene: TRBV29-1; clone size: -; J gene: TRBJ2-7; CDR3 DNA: TGCAGCGCTCTTGGGACAGGGACCTACGAGCAGTACTTC; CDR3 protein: CSALGTGTYEQYF
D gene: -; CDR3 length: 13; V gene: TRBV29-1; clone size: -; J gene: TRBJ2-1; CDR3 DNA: TGCAGCGTTGGTTACCTAGTAACCAATGAGCAGTTCTTC; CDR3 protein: CSVGYLVTNEQFF
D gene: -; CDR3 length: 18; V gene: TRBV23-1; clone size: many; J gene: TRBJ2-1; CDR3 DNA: TGCGCCAGCAGTCAATCCCGGAGGGGGCAGGGGAGCAACAATGAGCAGTTCTTC; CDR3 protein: CASSQSRRGQGSNNEQFF
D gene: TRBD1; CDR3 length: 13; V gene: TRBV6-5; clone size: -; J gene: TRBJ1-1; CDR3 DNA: TGTGCCAGCAGGAGGGACAGCCACACTGAAGCTTTCTTT; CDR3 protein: CASRRDSHTEAFF
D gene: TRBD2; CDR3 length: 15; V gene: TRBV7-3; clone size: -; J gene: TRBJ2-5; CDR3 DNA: TGTGCCAGCAGCCGGACTAGCGGAAACCAAGAGACCCAGTACTTC; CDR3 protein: CASSRTSGNQETQYF
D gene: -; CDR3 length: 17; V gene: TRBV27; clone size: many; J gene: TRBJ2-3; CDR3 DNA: TGTGCCAGCAGTTTAACCGCAGGGGACGTGAGGACAGATACGCAGTATTTT; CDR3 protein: CASSLTAGDVRTDTQYF
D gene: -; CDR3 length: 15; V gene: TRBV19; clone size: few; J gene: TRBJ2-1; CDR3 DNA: TGTGCCAGTTCGGGGTCGAGGAATCCGGACAATGAGCAGTTCTTC; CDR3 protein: CASSGSRNPDNEQFF
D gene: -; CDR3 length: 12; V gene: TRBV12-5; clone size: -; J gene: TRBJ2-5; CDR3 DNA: TGTGCTAGTGCCTCTGGGATTGAGACCCAGTACTTC; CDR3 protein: CASASGIETQYF
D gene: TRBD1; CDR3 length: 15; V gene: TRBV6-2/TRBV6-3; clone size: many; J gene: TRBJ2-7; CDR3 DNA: TGTGCCAGCAGTTACCAGGGGGAGAGCTCCTACGAGCAGTACTTC; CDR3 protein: CASSYQGESSYEQYF
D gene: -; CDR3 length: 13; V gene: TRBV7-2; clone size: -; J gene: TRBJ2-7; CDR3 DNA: TGTGCCAGCAGCTTTGCGGATTCCTACGAGCAGTACTTC; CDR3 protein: CASSFADSYEQYF
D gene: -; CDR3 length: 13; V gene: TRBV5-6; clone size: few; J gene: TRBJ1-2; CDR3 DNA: TGTGCCAGCAGGAACACAGGAGGCTATGGCTACACCTTC; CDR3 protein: CASRNTGGYGYTF
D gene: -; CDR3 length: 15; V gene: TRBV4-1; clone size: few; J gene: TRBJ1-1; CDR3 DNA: TGCGCCAGCAGTCCCCAGGGGACAACGAACACTGAAGCTTTCTTT; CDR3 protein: CASSPQGTTNTEAFF
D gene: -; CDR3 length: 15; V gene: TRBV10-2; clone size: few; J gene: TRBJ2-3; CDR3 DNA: TGCGCCAGCAGTGAGGGGGACCGGGCAGGAAATACGCAGTATTTT; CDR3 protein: CASSEGDRAGNTQYF
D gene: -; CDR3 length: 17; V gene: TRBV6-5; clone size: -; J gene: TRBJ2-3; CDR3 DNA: TGTGCCAGCAGTCCCGGGATCCCTAGCGAGAGCACAGATACGCAGTATTTT; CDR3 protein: CASSPGIPSESTDTQYF